This T cell receptor beta chain was captured in a study of Ad26.COV2.S vaccination and SARS-CoV-2 variants. Turning to the study itself: Dosing was one shot or two shots 56 days apart.

The treatment is: some 20 received Ad26.COV2.S at low or high dose, single or two shots; 5 received placebo; per-sample allocation not given. Day 63 after the first vaccine or placebo injection was the time point for sampling. Study-level points and caveats: Vaccine and placebo recipients had similar non-spike TCR breadth.

TCRdb's table, derived via immunoSEQ multiplex PCR, lists solely in-frame clones and lacks some. The sample comprises some 640,000 clones, around 92% of which are singletons, and approximately 1.5% rests with the top ten. Remarks on this clone: The antigen is undetermined.

The CDR3 loop spans 15 amino acids. V dropped 1 base and J dropped 2 bases, with 12 bases sitting between them. In germline, CDR1 is MGHDK, CDR2 SYGVNS. The genes are TRBV25-1 and TRBJ2-7; D possibly corresponds to TRBD1 (6 bases). This receptor was identified in a person aged 18-60 years who received the Ad26.COV2.S COVID-19 vaccine or a placebo. This specimen was peripheral blood, taken in a trial of Ad26.COV2.S vaccine versus placebo. CDR3 DNA sequence: TGTGCCAGCAGTGAATCCCACAGGGCAGCCTACGAGCAGTACTTC. Translating it yields CASSESHRAAYEQYF.